The 28 T cell receptor beta chains listed next were all sequenced from one sample in a study of CD8+CD57+ T cells in acquired aplastic anemia. Profiling that covered TCR beta VDJ and CDR3 relied on genomic DNA as its template. TCRdb re-analysed the reads in MiXCR, keeping a single row per CDR3 protein. The top ten clones hold more than 15% of a sample with about 190,000 distinct CDR3 sequences, around 59% of them seen once. Sequenced material: sorted CD4+, CD8+, or CD8+CD57+ T cells (not recorded which) from PBMCs. These receptors originate from a human donor in good health, serving as a control.

On this clonotype: A junction boundary mismatches the germline segment, possibly from a read error. Here the CDR3 reads CASSFNTLGGLDEQSF. The CDR3 bases are TGTGCCAGCAGCTTTAATACGTTGGGGGGCCTTGATGAGCAGTCCTTC. The chain uses TRBV11-2 and TRBJ2-1; D tentatively fits TRBD1 or TRBD2 (6 bases each). Germline-derived CDR1 and CDR2 are SGHAT and FQNNGV. The CDR3 sequence is 16 residues long.

The V call is TRBV18, the J call TRBJ1-1; no clear D. The CDR3 loop spans 13 amino acids. CDR1 is KGHSH and CDR2 is LQKENI in the germline V gene. V lost 5 bases and J 5 bases, leaving 12 bases between the germline ends. The CDR3 nucleotides read TGTGCCAGCTCAACCCTTATCGGTACTGAAGCTTTCTTT. This codes for CASSTLIGTEAFF.

This clonotype has at least ten counts. The chain couples TRBV5-8 to TRBJ2-7; 9 nucleotides match TRBD1. J lost 0 bases, V lost 4 bases, and 5 bases had no gene match. The CDR3 runs to 15 residues. CDR1 and CDR2 from the germline V gene are SGHTS and YDEGEE. The CDR3 DNA sequence: TGTGCCAGCAGCCCGACAGGGGGGAGCTCCTACGAGCAGTACTTC. This encodes CASSPTGGSSYEQYF.

V is TRBV7-2 and J is TRBJ2-3, with D perhaps matching TRBD1 (7 bases). The ends were cut back, 3 bases at V and 5 bases at J, with 9 bases in the middle. The CDR3 is made up of 13 amino acids. Per the germline V gene, CDR1 is SGHTA and CDR2 is FQGNSA. DNA for the CDR3: TGTGCCAGCAGCTTGCAGGGGGGAGATACGCAGTATTTT. Protein: CASSLQGGDTQYF.

This clonotype appeared many times. The chain links TRBV11-2 to TRBJ1-1; the match to TRBD1 covers 7 bases. Germline V lookup: CDR1 SGHAT, CDR2 FQNNGV. The CDR3 runs to 16 residues. Unmatched junction bases numbered 6, after V lost 1 base and J lost 1 base. The chain's CDR3 is CASSLARGQRNTEAFF. The CDR3 DNA sequence: TGTGCCAGCAGCTTAGCGAGGGGACAGAGGAACACTGAAGCTTTCTTT. The complete variable domain, with remaining parts taken from reference TRBV11-2 and TRBJ1-1, reads EAGVAQSPRYKIIEKRQSVAFWCNPISGHATLYWYQQILGQGPKLLIQFQNNGVVDDSQLPKDRFSAERLKGVDSTLKIQPAKLEDSAVYLCASSLARGQRNTEAFFGQGTRLTVV.

There are a few counts of this clonotype. The V gene is TRBV28, the J gene TRBJ2-2; D possibly corresponds to TRBD2 (6 bases). Per the germline V gene, CDR1 is MDHEN and CDR2 is SYDVKM. V was pared by 7 bases and J by 0 bases, with 12 bases between. The CDR3 runs 15 residues. The CDR3 protein is CASNIAATNTGELFF. Written as DNA, the CDR3 is TGTGCCAGCAACATAGCGGCCACGAACACCGGGGAGCTGTTTTTT. Full variable domain (remainder filled in from reference TRBV28 and TRBJ2-2): DVKVTQSSRYLVKRTGEKVFLECVQDMDHENMFWYRQDPGLGLRLIYFSYDVKMKEKGDIPEGYSVSREKKERFSLILESASTNQTSMYLCASNIAATNTGELFFGEGSRLTVL.

The CDR3 reads CSAVTGEGTEAFF. Here the CDR3 DNA reads TGCAGCGCCGTGACAGGGGAGGGTACTGAAGCTTTCTTT. The chain carries TRBV29-1 and TRBJ1-1, with 8 bases that match TRBD1. The germline gives CDR1 SQVTM, CDR2 ANQGSEA. After removal of 7 bases from V and 5 bases from J, the junction contained 9 bases not matched to a gene. This CDR3 contains 13 residues.

This clonotype was observed at least ten times. The chain couples TRBV7-3 to TRBJ2-3; D possibly corresponds to TRBD2 (6 bases). V was clipped by 2 bases and J by 2 bases, with 14 bases between them. Germline CDR1 is SGHTA and CDR2 is FQGTGA. CDR3 size: 16 residues. The CDR3 coding sequence is TGTGCCAGCAGCTTAGGGGTCGGGGGAAACACAGATACGCAGTATTTT. Protein product: CASSLGVGGNTDTQYF.

The table lists this clonotype with many counts. The V and J genes are TRBV13 and TRBJ1-2; TRBD1 aligns across 7 bases. Per germline, CDR1 PRHDT and CDR2 FYEKMQ (reference sequence). The junction had 9 bases not matched to a gene; V was cut back by 4 bases and J by 13 bases. The CDR3 totals 12 residues. CDR3 in DNA: TGTGCCAGCAGCTCAACAGACAGGGTCCCCACCTTC. It is translated as CASSSTDRVPTF.

This clonotype was seen only a few times. Just one base apart from a much larger clone, this may be a read error. This chain joins TRBV20-1 and TRBJ2-7; D ambiguous. This CDR3 is built from 13 residues. V lost 5 bases and J lost 0, with 11 bases in between. CDR1 and CDR2 from the germline V gene are DFQATT and SNEGSKA (reference sequence). DNA of the CDR3: TGCAGTGCTGGTAGGCCCGGCTCCTACGAGCAGTACTTC. The encoded protein is CSAGRPGSYEQYF.

This clonotype was seen ten or more times. The chain uses TRBV4-3 and TRBJ2-7, with TRBD2 as a possible D gene (5 bases). The V gene lost 0 bases and the J gene lost 1 base, with 16 bases spanning the gap. The V gene's germline CDR1 is LGHNA and CDR2 YSLEER. This CDR3 has 17 amino acids. The CDR3, as DNA: TGCGCCAGCAGCCAAGATTTGAGGGTAGCAGTTTCCTACGAGCAGTACTTC. Amino acids: CASSQDLRVAVSYEQYF.

The chain recombines TRBV7-6 with TRBJ2-6; TRBD1 matches 9 bases. V lost 0 bases and J lost 4; bases outside the gene matches: 4. Germline values: CDR1 SGHVS, CDR2 FNYEAQ. The CDR3 contains 17 residues. CDR3 protein: CASSLADRGTGANVLTF. DNA of the CDR3: TGTGCCAGCAGCTTAGCAGACAGGGGGACCGGGGCCAACGTCCTGACTTTC.

DNA for the CDR3: TGCAGCGTTGGACCTAGCGGGGGTTACAATGAGCAGTTCTTC. Encoded protein: CSVGPSGGYNEQFF. This rearrangement joins TRBV29-1 to TRBJ2-1; 10 bases match TRBD2. The CDR3 length is 14 residues. Unmatched junction bases numbered 4, after V lost 4 bases and J lost 4 bases. Germline CDR1 SQVTM, CDR2 ANQGSEA.

This chain uses TRBV7-2 with TRBJ2-5; D unresolved. Germline V gene sequence: CDR1 SGHTA, CDR2 FQGNSA. V was shortened by 1 base and J by 11 bases, with 5 bases between the two germline ends. There are 10 residues in the CDR3. The CDR3 is CASSLDRQYF. The CDR3, as DNA: TGTGCCAGCAGCTTAGACAGACAGTACTTC.

V usage is TRBV10-1 and J usage is TRBJ2-7; TRBD2 agrees at 12 bases. There are 14 residues in the CDR3. With V trimmed by 3 bases and J by 9 bases, 6 bases remained unmatched. The germline V gene has CDR1 WNHNN and CDR2 SYGVQD (reference sequence). CDR3 in DNA: TGCGCCAGCAGTGACCAACTAGCGGGAGGAACGCAGTACTTC. Protein product: CASSDQLAGGTQYF.

The chain carries TRBV20-1 and TRBJ1-4; 7 bases agree with TRBD1. Trimming at V came to 5 bases and at J to 10 bases, leaving 7 bases not matched to a gene. Germline V gene lookup returns CDR1 DFQATT and CDR2 SNEGSKA (reference sequence). The CDR3 loop spans 12 amino acids. The CDR3 sequence is CSAPGGRGKLFF. The CDR3 DNA follows: TGCAGTGCTCCAGGGGGTAGGGGAAAACTGTTTTTT.

This clonotype came up many times. The chain links TRBV9 to TRBJ2-6; D call uncertain. Trimming shortened V by 0 bases and J by 0 bases, and 4 bases separated the two germline ends. Germline V lookup: CDR1 SGDLS, CDR2 YYNGEE. The CDR3 has 15 amino acids. In DNA form, the CDR3 reads TGTGCCAGCAGCGTAGGCAGCTCTGGGGCCAACGTCCTGACTTTC. It is translated as CASSVGSSGANVLTF.

This clonotype was detected ten times or more. The V call is TRBV19, the J call TRBJ1-4, with TRBD1 identical over 8 bases. The CDR3 totals 17 residues. The trim removed 6 bases at V and 0 bases at J, leaving 9 bases unmatched. Germline V gene lookup returns CDR1 LNHDA and CDR2 SQIVND (reference sequence). CDR3 DNA: TGTGCCAGTAGCCGGACAGGGACTCCTGCAACTAATGAAAAACTGTTTTTT. Translated: CASSRTGTPATNEKLFF.

The table lists this clonotype with many counts. The chain employs TRBV9 and TRBJ1-2; TRBD1 is a possible D gene (6 bases). The germline gives CDR1 SGDLS, CDR2 YYNGEE. With 2 bases removed from V and 5 bases from J, the gap between germline ends came to 10 bases. The CDR3 runs 13 residues. The chain's CDR3 is CASSVGHPYGYTF. The CDR3 region has the DNA TGTGCCAGCAGCGTGGGACACCCATATGGCTACACCTTC.

As concerns this clonotype: The junction differs from germline at one of its ends, possibly a read error. The chain joins TRBV27 to TRBJ2-3, with D perhaps TRBD1 or TRBD2 (7 bases each). The CDR3 has 15 residues. Germline CDR1 and CDR2: MNHEY and SMNVEV (reference sequence). CDR3 coding DNA: TGTGCCAGCAGCACCCAGGGGGGGGGCACAGATGCGCAGTATTTT. Residues: CASSTQGGGTDAQYF.

This clonotype was seen many times. This chain uses TRBV10-2 with TRBJ2-7, with 10 bases identical to TRBD1. V lost 7 bases, J lost 3 bases, and 6 bases stayed unmatched. CDR3 size: 14 residues. Germline lookup yields CDR1 WSHSY and CDR2 SAAADI. The CDR3 reads CASNAGTGVYEQYF. The CDR3 DNA reads as TGCGCCAGCAACGCCGGGACAGGGGTCTACGAGCAGTACTTC.

This clonotype was seen more than once but under ten times. The chain combines TRBV29-1 with TRBJ1-2; a possible D gene is TRBD1 (5 bases). Looked up from germline, CDR1 is SQVTM and CDR2 is ANQGSEA. This CDR3 has 14 amino acids. The V end was cut by 2 bases, the J end by 4 bases, with 14 bases between. In nucleotides, the CDR3 is TGCAGCGTTGAATTAGCCGGGGGTGTCTATGGCTACACCTTC. Translating it yields CSVELAGGVYGYTF.

This clonotype has a handful of counts. The genes are TRBV7-3 and TRBJ2-3; D gene unclear. This CDR3 has 12 amino acids. The V end was cut by 6 bases, the J end by 6 bases, with 10 bases between. Germline CDR1 reads SGHTA; CDR2 reads FQGTGA. The CDR3 spells CASSVKGDTQYF. The CDR3 nucleotides are TGTGCCAGCAGTGTTAAAGGGGATACGCAGTATTTT. Combining the CDR3 with reference TRBV7-3 and TRBJ2-3 gives the whole variable domain GAGVSQTPSNKVTEKGKYVELRCDPISGHTALYWYRQSLGQGPEFLIYFQGTGAADDSGLPNDRFFAVRPEGSVSTLKIQRTERGDSAVYLCASSVKGDTQYFGPGTRLTVL.

The rearrangement links TRBV15 to TRBJ1-2; TRBD1 matches at 7 bases. Germline V gene sequence: CDR1 LNHNV, CDR2 YYDKDF (reference sequence). V lost 0 bases, J lost 4 bases, and 8 bases stayed unmatched. There are 16 residues in the CDR3. Here the CDR3 DNA reads TGTGCCACCAGCAGAGATGGGGGACAGCTTAGCTATGGCTACACCTTC. Protein: CATSRDGGQLSYGYTF.

The table lists this clonotype with many counts. The rearrangement joins TRBV2 to TRBJ1-2; D is unclear. Trimming cost V 3 bases and J 5 bases, with 16 bases left between them. Per germline, CDR1 SNHLY and CDR2 FYNNEI. The CDR3 totals 15 residues. DNA for the CDR3: TGTGCCAGCAGTGACCCTCGGACGGAACTATATGGCTACACCTTC. It codes for CASSDPRTELYGYTF.

The chain uses TRBV2 and TRBJ1-2; no clear D gene. Germline CDR1 reads SNHLY; CDR2 reads FYNNEI. The CDR3 runs to 12 residues. V was cut by 5 bases and J by 4 bases, with 8 bases left in between. The CDR3 loop is CASSLSGYGYTF. The CDR3 DNA follows: TGTGCCAGCAGTTTATCCGGCTATGGCTACACCTTC.

This clonotype was detected a few times. Germline is not matched at one junction end, which may reflect a read error. The rearrangement links TRBV10-3 to TRBJ1-5; 9 nucleotides line up with TRBD1. Germline CDR1 reads ENHRY; CDR2 reads SYGVKD. This CDR3 contains 16 residues. The CDR3: CASSEIQGAWDQPQHF. CDR3 DNA sequence: TGTGCCAGCAGTGAAATACAGGGGGCTTGGGATCAGCCCCAGCATTTT.

The genes are TRBV15 and TRBJ1-2; 8 nucleotides agree with TRBD1. CDR1 and CDR2 (germline): LNHNV, YYDKDF (reference sequence). V was clipped by 3 bases and J by 2 bases; unmatched bases: 8. This CDR3 region has 16 residues. In nucleotides, the CDR3 is TGTGCCACCAGCAGTGCTAGGACAGGGTCAAACTATGGCTACACCTTC. Translated, it gives CATSSARTGSNYGYTF.